This T cell receptor (beta chain) was identified during a study of shared clonotypes between healthy human individuals. Using immunoSEQ multiplex PCR, the repertoire was profiled, and TCRdb retains in-frame clones only, with some absent. The data show about 190,000 clones, approximately 60% seen once. Into CD45RA+ naive and CD45RA-negative memory subsets, the CD4+ cells were split. Per the germline V gene, CDR1 is SGHTS and CDR2 is YDEGEE. V shed 4 bases, J shed 6 bases, and the junction held 10 bases outside the gene matches. CDR3 length equals 17 residues. This TCR was recovered from a man under 40 in good health. This chain uses TRBV5-8 with TRBJ2-1; 13 nucleotides line up with TRBD2. Sequenced input: memory CD4+ T cells sorted from blood. Subset defined: CD45RA-negative fraction. CDR3 nucleotide sequence: TGTGCCAGCAGCCGGACTAGCGGGAGTGGGTACCGCAATGAGCAGTTCTTC. It codes for CASSRTSGSGYRNEQFF.